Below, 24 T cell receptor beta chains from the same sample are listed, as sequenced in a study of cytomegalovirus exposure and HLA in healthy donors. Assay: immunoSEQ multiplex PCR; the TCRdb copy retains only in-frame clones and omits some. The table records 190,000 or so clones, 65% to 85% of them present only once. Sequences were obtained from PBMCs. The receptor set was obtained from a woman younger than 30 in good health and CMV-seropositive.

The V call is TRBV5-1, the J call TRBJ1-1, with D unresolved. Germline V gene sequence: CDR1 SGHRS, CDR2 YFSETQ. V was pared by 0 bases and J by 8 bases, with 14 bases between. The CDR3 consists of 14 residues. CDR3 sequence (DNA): TGCGCCAGCAGCTTGGCCGCGGTGAAGGAAGAAGCTTTCTTT. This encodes CASSLAAVKEEAFF.

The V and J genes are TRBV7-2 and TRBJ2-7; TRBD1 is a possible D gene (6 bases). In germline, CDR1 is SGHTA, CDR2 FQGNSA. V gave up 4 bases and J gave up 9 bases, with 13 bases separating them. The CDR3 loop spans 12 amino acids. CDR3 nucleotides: TGTGCCAGCAGCTCCACAGGGTTAGCGCAGTACTTC. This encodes CASSSTGLAQYF.

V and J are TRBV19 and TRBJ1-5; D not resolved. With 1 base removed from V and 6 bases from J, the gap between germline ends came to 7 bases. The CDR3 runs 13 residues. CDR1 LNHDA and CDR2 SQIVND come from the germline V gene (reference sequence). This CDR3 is CASSIAEGQPQHF. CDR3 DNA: TGTGCCAGTAGTATAGCGGAGGGTCAGCCCCAGCATTTT.

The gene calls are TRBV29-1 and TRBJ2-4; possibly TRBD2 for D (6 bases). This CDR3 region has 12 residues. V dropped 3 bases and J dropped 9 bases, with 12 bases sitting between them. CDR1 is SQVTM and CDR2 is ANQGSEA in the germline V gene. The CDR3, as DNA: TGCAGCGTTGAGGTGGGGGAGGTCATTCAGTACTTC. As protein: CSVEVGEVIQYF.

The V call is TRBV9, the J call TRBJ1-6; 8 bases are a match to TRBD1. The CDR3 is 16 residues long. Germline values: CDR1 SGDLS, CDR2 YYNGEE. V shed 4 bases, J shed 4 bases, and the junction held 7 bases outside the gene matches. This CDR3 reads CASSKDRAQYNSPLHF. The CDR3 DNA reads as TGTGCCAGCAGCAAGGACAGGGCTCAATATAATTCACCCCTCCACTTT.

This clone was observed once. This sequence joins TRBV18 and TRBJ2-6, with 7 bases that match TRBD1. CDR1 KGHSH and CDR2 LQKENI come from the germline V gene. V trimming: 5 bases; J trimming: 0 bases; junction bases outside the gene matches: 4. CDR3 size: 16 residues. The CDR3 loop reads CASSSTGRSGANVLTF. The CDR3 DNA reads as TGTGCCAGCTCATCGACAGGGCGCTCTGGGGCCAACGTCCTGACTTTC.

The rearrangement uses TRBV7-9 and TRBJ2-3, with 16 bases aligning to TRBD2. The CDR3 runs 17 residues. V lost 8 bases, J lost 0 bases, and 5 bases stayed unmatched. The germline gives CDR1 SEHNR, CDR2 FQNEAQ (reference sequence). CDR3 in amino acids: CASSGTSGGASTDTQYF. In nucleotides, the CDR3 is TGTGCCAGCTCCGGGACTAGCGGGGGGGCCAGCACAGATACGCAGTATTTT.

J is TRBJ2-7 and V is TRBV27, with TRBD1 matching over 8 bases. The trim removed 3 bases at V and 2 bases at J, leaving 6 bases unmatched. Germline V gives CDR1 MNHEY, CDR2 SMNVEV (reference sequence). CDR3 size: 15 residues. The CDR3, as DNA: TGTGCCAGCAGTTTTTGGACAGGGTATCCCTACGAGCAGTACTTC. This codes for CASSFWTGYPYEQYF.

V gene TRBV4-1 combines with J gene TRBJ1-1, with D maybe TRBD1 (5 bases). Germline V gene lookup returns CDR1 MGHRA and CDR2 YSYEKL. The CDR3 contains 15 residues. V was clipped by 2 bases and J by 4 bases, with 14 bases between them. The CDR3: CASSQLPRVATEAFF. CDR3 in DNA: TGCGCCAGCAGCCAACTCCCCAGGGTGGCCACTGAAGCTTTCTTT.

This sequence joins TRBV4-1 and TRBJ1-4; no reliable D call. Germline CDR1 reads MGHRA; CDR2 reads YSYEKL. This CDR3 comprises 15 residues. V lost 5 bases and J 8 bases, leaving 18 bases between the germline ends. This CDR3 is CASSSPGRTDEKLFF. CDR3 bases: TGCGCCAGCAGCTCACCCGGGAGGACGGACGAAAAACTGTTTTTT.

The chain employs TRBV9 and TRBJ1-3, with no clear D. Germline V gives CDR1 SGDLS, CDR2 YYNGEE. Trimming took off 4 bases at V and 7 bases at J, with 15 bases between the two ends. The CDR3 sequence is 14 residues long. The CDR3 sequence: CASSPRLGENTIYF. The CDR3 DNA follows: TGTGCCAGCAGCCCCCGTCTCGGGGAGAACACCATATATTTT. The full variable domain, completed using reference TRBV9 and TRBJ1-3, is DSGVTQTPKHLITATGQRVTLRCSPRSGDLSVYWYQQSLDQGLQFLIQYYNGEERAKGNILERFSAQQFPDLHSELNLSSLELGDSALYFCASSPRLGENTIYFGEGSWLTVV.

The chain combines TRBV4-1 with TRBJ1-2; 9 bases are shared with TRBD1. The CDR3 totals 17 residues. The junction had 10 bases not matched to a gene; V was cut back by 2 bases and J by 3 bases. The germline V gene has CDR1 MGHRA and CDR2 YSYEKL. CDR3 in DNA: TGCGCCAGCAGCCAACCTACGGGACAGGGTGGCCACTATGGCTACACCTTC. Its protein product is CASSQPTGQGGHYGYTF.

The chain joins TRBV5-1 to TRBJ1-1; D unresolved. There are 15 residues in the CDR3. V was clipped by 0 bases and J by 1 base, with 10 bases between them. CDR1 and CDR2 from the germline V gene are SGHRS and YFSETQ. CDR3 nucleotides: TGCGCCAGCAGCTTGGGTGCGGGAGGGAACACTGAAGCTTTCTTT. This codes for CASSLGAGGNTEAFF.

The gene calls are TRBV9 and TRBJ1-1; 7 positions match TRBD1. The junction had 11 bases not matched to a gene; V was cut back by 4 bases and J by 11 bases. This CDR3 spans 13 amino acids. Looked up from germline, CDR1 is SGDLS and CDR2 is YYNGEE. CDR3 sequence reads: CASSRGTAEDAFF. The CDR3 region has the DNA TGTGCCAGCAGCCGTGGGACAGCCGAGGATGCTTTCTTT. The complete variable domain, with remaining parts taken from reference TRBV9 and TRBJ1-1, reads DSGVTQTPKHLITATGQRVTLRCSPRSGDLSVYWYQQSLDQGLQFLIQYYNGEERAKGNILERFSAQQFPDLHSELNLSSLELGDSALYFCASSRGTAEDAFFGQGTRLTVV.

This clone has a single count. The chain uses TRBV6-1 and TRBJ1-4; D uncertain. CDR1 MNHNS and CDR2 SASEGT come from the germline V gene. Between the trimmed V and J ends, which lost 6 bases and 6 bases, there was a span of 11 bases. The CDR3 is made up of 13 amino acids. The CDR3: CASSNTRDEKLFF. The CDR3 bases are TGTGCCAGCAGCAATACCCGCGATGAAAAACTGTTTTTT.

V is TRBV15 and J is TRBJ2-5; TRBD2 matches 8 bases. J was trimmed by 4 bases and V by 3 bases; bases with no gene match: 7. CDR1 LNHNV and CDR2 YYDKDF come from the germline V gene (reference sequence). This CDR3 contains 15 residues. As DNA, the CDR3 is TGTGCCACCAGCAGGGAGCGGGGGCCAAGAGAGACCCAGTACTTC. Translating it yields CATSRERGPRETQYF.

CDR3 amino acids: CASSPYNYGYTF. Written as DNA, the CDR3 is TGTGCCAGCAGCCCCTACAACTATGGCTACACCTTC. The chain recombines TRBV5-8 with TRBJ1-2; no clear D gene. Germline V gene lookup returns CDR1 SGHTS and CDR2 YDEGEE. The CDR3 has 12 amino acids. V lost 4 bases to trimming and J lost 2 bases, with 6 bases between them. The variable domain in full, completed from reference TRBV5-8 and TRBJ1-2, reads EAGVTQSPTHLIKTRGQQATLRCSPISGHTSVYWYQQALGLGLQFLLWYDEGEERNRGNFPPRFSGRQFPNYSSELNVNALELEDSALYLCASSPYNYGYTFGSGTRLTVV.

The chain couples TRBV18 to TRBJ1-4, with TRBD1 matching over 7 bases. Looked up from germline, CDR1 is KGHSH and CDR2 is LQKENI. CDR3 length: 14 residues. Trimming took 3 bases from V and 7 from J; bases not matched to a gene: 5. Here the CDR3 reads CASSPPGGGEKLFF. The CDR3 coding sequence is TGTGCCAGCTCACCTCCAGGGGGAGGTGAAAAACTGTTTTTT.

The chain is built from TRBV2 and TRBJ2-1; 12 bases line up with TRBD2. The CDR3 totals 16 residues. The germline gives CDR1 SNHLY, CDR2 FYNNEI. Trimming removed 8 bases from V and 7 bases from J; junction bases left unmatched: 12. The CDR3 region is CASVRTLAGGRNEQFF. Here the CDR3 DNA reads TGTGCCAGCGTCAGGACCCTAGCGGGGGGGCGTAATGAGCAGTTCTTC.

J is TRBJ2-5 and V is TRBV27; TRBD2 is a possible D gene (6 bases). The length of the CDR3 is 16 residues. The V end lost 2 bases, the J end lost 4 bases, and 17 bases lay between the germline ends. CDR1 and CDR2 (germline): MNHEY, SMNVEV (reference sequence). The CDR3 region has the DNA TGTGCCAGCAGTTTAGGGAAGCTGGGAGGCGGAGAGACCCAGTACTTC. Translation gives CASSLGKLGGGETQYF.

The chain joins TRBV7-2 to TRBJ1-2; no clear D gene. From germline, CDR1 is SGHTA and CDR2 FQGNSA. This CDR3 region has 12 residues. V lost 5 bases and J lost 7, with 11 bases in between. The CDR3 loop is CASSPRSSGYTF. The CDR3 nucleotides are TGTGCCAGCAGCCCCAGGTCCTCTGGCTACACCTTC.

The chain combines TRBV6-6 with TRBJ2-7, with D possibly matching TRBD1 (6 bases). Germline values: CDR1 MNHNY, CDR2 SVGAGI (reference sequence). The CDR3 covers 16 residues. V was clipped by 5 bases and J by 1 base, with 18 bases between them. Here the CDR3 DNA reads TGTGCCAGCAGTACTAAACAGGGAACTTTTTCCTACGAGCAGTACTTC. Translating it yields CASSTKQGTFSYEQYF.

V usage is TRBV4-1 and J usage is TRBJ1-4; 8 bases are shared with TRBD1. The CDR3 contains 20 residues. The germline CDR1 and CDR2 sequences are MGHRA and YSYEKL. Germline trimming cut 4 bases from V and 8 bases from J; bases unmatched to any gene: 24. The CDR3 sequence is CASSLRSWGGQGAKEEKLFF. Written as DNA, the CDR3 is TGCGCCAGCAGCCTTCGGAGTTGGGGAGGACAGGGAGCCAAGGAGGAAAAACTGTTTTTT.

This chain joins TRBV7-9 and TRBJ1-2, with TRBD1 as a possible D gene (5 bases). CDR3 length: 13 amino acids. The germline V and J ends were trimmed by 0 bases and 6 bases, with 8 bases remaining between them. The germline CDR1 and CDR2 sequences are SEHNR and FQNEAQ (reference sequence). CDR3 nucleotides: TGTGCCAGCAGCTTAGCCAGGGATCATGGCTACACCTTC. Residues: CASSLARDHGYTF.